A selection of T cell receptor beta chains follows, all from one sample in a study of PD-1 blockade in classical Hodgkin lymphoma. This table comes from immunoSEQ multiplex PCR, and its TCRdb copy is limited to in-frame clones, with some not included. Here the sample spans about 4,000 clones, around 79% being singletons. The material sequenced was CD4+ T cells from blood, taken at baseline. Receptors were obtained from a human donor with classical Hodgkin lymphoma. Each CDR3 is given with its conserved first and last residue. Fields, in order: J gene, clone size, D gene, V gene, CDR3 DNA, CDR3 protein. A D gene is named only where the DNA matches it firmly. Part of the rows lack a size; the others show once, few, many or a class for expanded clones.

j_call: TRBJ1-4
clone_size: .
d_call: .
v_call: TRBV2
cdr3_nt: TGTGCCAGCATAGGCAACGAAAAACTGTTTTTT
cdr3_aa: CASIGNEKLFF

j_call: TRBJ2-1
clone_size: .
d_call: .
v_call: TRBV5-5
cdr3_nt: TGTGCCAGCAGCGCTACAGGGAGCTCCTACAATGAGCAGTTCTTC
cdr3_aa: CASSATGSSYNEQFF

j_call: TRBJ1-3
clone_size: .
d_call: .
v_call: TRBV5-1
cdr3_nt: TGCGCCAGCAGCTTGGCCGGTACGGGAAACACCATATATTTT
cdr3_aa: CASSLAGTGNTIYF

j_call: TRBJ2-2
clone_size: .
d_call: .
v_call: TRBV11-3
cdr3_nt: TGTGCCAGCAGCTTCCTGGACACCGGGGAGCTGTTTTTT
cdr3_aa: CASSFLDTGELFF

j_call: TRBJ1-5
clone_size: .
d_call: TRBD1
v_call: TRBV10-3
cdr3_nt: TGTGCCATCGGTGACAGGGAGTCTCAGCCCCAGCATTTT
cdr3_aa: CAIGDRESQPQHF

j_call: TRBJ1-2
clone_size: .
d_call: .
v_call: TRBV2
cdr3_nt: TGTGCCAGCGGGGCAGGCGACTATGGCTACACCTTC
cdr3_aa: CASGAGDYGYTF

j_call: TRBJ1-2
clone_size: .
d_call: TRBD1
v_call: TRBV28
cdr3_nt: TGTGCCAGCAGAGTCCCCGGGACAGCGATCTACACCTTC
cdr3_aa: CASRVPGTAIYTF

j_call: TRBJ1-3
clone_size: .
d_call: .
v_call: TRBV5-1
cdr3_nt: TGCGCCAGCAGCTCAGGTTTCGCCTCTGGAAACACCATATATTTT
cdr3_aa: CASSSGFASGNTIYF

j_call: TRBJ1-2
clone_size: .
d_call: TRBD1
v_call: TRBV7-8
cdr3_nt: TGTGCCAGCAGCCCCCAGACAGGGCTTGGCTATGGCTACACCTTC
cdr3_aa: CASSPQTGLGYGYTF

j_call: TRBJ1-1
clone_size: .
d_call: .
v_call: TRBV7-2
cdr3_nt: TGTGCCAGCAGCCCTGGGGGCATCTCTGAAGCTTTCTTT
cdr3_aa: CASSPGGISEAFF

j_call: TRBJ2-1
clone_size: .
d_call: TRBD2
v_call: TRBV5-5
cdr3_nt: TGTGCCAGCAGCTTGATCGGGACTAGTGCCCATGAGCAGTTCTTC
cdr3_aa: CASSLIGTSAHEQFF

j_call: TRBJ2-7
clone_size: .
d_call: TRBD1
v_call: TRBV4-3
cdr3_nt: TGCGCCAGCAGCCAAGAACCAGGGGGTTTCTTCGAGCAGTACTTC
cdr3_aa: CASSQEPGGFFEQYF

j_call: TRBJ1-2
clone_size: .
d_call: TRBD1
v_call: TRBV28
cdr3_nt: TGTGCCAGCAGACCGACAGGGGGCGGCTACACCTTC
cdr3_aa: CASRPTGGGYTF

j_call: TRBJ1-3
clone_size: .
d_call: .
v_call: TRBV7-9
cdr3_nt: TGTGCCAGCAGCTTATCAGGGGTTGGAAACACCATATATTTT
cdr3_aa: CASSLSGVGNTIYF

j_call: TRBJ2-2
clone_size: .
d_call: .
v_call: TRBV4-1
cdr3_nt: TGCGCCAGCAGCCAAGTCCTCCCGGAGGGGGCTCCACCGAACACCGGGGAGCTGTTTTTT
cdr3_aa: CASSQVLPEGAPPNTGELFF

j_call: TRBJ1-4
clone_size: .
d_call: .
v_call: TRBV7-2
cdr3_nt: TGTGCCAGCAGCTTAGATCAGGGGAATGAAAAACTGTTTTTT
cdr3_aa: CASSLDQGNEKLFF

j_call: TRBJ1-1
clone_size: .
d_call: .
v_call: TRBV2
cdr3_nt: TGTGCCAGCAGTGTGGGATCAGGCACTGAAGCTTTCTTT
cdr3_aa: CASSVGSGTEAFF

j_call: TRBJ1-2
clone_size: once
d_call: .
v_call: TRBV6-6
cdr3_nt: TGTGCCAGCAGTTTTCGGGGGCTGGACTATGGCTACACCTTC
cdr3_aa: CASSFRGLDYGYTF

j_call: TRBJ2-5
clone_size: .
d_call: TRBD1
v_call: TRBV5-1
cdr3_nt: TGCGCCAGCAGCCCCGGGACAGGGGTAGAGACCCAGTACTTC
cdr3_aa: CASSPGTGVETQYF

j_call: TRBJ1-1
clone_size: .
d_call: .
v_call: TRBV28
cdr3_nt: TGTGCCAGCAGTTTATCCGCAGTCAGGCGTCCGTCGGGCTTTTTTGCTTTCTTT
cdr3_aa: CASSLSAVRRPSGFFAFF

j_call: TRBJ1-1
clone_size: .
d_call: .
v_call: TRBV15
cdr3_nt: TGTGCCACCAGCGACAACGCGATCGAGGCTTTCTTT
cdr3_aa: CATSDNAIEAFF

j_call: TRBJ1-2
clone_size: .
d_call: .
v_call: TRBV18
cdr3_nt: TGTGCCAGCTCACCCCGAGAGTTCAACTATGGCTACACCTTC
cdr3_aa: CASSPREFNYGYTF

j_call: TRBJ2-5
clone_size: .
d_call: .
v_call: TRBV28
cdr3_nt: TGTGCCAGCAGCCTAGGACGGGGAGTACAAGAGACCCAGTACTTC
cdr3_aa: CASSLGRGVQETQYF

j_call: TRBJ1-5
clone_size: few
d_call: .
v_call: TRBV7-9
cdr3_nt: TGTGCCAGCAGCGCTAGAGGCGAGGGGGTTGGTCAGCCCCAGCATTTT
cdr3_aa: CASSARGEGVGQPQHF

j_call: TRBJ1-1
clone_size: .
d_call: .
v_call: TRBV28
cdr3_nt: TGTGCCAGCACCACTGACAGGACCCTTGAAGCTTTCTTT
cdr3_aa: CASTTDRTLEAFF

j_call: TRBJ1-1
clone_size: .
d_call: .
v_call: TRBV5-1
cdr3_nt: TGCGCCAGCAGCTTGACAGGGCTGGTCGGGACTGAAGCTTTCTTT
cdr3_aa: CASSLTGLVGTEAFF

j_call: TRBJ2-2
clone_size: once
d_call: .
v_call: TRBV5-1
cdr3_nt: TGCGCCAGCAGCTTGGCACAGGGACCCACCGGGGAGCTGTTTTTT
cdr3_aa: CASSLAQGPTGELFF

j_call: TRBJ2-3
clone_size: .
d_call: .
v_call: TRBV5-1
cdr3_nt: TGCGCCAGCAGCTTGGCCGCAGGAGTCACAGATACGCAGTATTTT
cdr3_aa: CASSLAAGVTDTQYF

j_call: TRBJ1-1
clone_size: .
d_call: TRBD1
v_call: TRBV5-6
cdr3_nt: TGTGCCAGCAGCCCGCGGACAGGCATGAACACTGAAGCTTTCTTT
cdr3_aa: CASSPRTGMNTEAFF

j_call: TRBJ1-1
clone_size: .
d_call: .
v_call: TRBV5-1
cdr3_nt: TGCGCCAGCAGCCCCCAGCAGTACCAGAGCACTGAAGCTTTCTTT
cdr3_aa: CASSPQQYQSTEAFF

j_call: TRBJ1-2
clone_size: .
d_call: TRBD1
v_call: TRBV6-5
cdr3_nt: TGTGCCAGCAGTTACTCTCCGAGACAGGGGAACTATGGCTACACCTTC
cdr3_aa: CASSYSPRQGNYGYTF

j_call: TRBJ2-7
clone_size: .
d_call: .
v_call: TRBV7-7
cdr3_nt: TGTGCTAGCAGCCCGCTGGCCGGGGGCTACGAGCAGTACTTC
cdr3_aa: CASSPLAGGYEQYF

j_call: TRBJ2-5
clone_size: .
d_call: .
v_call: TRBV7-5
cdr3_nt: TGTGCCAGCAGCTTGGCAACTAGCGGGTGGGAGACCCAGTACTTC
cdr3_aa: CASSLATSGWETQYF

j_call: TRBJ2-3
clone_size: .
d_call: TRBD2
v_call: TRBV30
cdr3_nt: TGTGCCTGGAGTGTCGGTAGCGGGCACACAGATACGCAGTATTTT
cdr3_aa: CAWSVGSGHTDTQYF

j_call: TRBJ1-1
clone_size: .
d_call: .
v_call: TRBV7-2
cdr3_nt: TGTGCCAGCAGCTTAGCGGGGCAACGAGCTTTCTTT
cdr3_aa: CASSLAGQRAFF

j_call: TRBJ1-2
clone_size: .
d_call: .
v_call: TRBV6-5
cdr3_nt: TGTGCCAGCAGTTATAGGGCAGCTAACTATGGCTACACCTTC
cdr3_aa: CASSYRAANYGYTF

j_call: TRBJ2-2
clone_size: .
d_call: .
v_call: TRBV11-2
cdr3_nt: TGTGCCAGCAGCTTCCGGACCGGGGAGCTGTTTTTT
cdr3_aa: CASSFRTGELFF

j_call: TRBJ2-3
clone_size: once
d_call: TRBD2
v_call: TRBV4-2
cdr3_nt: TGTGCCAGCAGCCGCACCTATGGAGCGGGGGGACTCACAGATACGCAGTATTTT
cdr3_aa: CASSRTYGAGGLTDTQYF

j_call: TRBJ2-5
clone_size: .
d_call: .
v_call: TRBV5-1
cdr3_nt: TGCGCCAGCAGCTTGATGATCAGACAAGAGACCCAGTACTTC
cdr3_aa: CASSLMIRQETQYF

j_call: TRBJ1-4
clone_size: .
d_call: TRBD1
v_call: TRBV5-3
cdr3_nt: TGTGCCAGCAGCCCCGACAGGGGGGATGAAAAACTGTTTTTT
cdr3_aa: CASSPDRGDEKLFF

j_call: TRBJ1-2
clone_size: .
d_call: .
v_call: TRBV19
cdr3_nt: TGTGCCAGTATGGAGACAGCTAGATTCTATGGCTACACCTTC
cdr3_aa: CASMETARFYGYTF

j_call: TRBJ1-1
clone_size: .
d_call: .
v_call: TRBV2
cdr3_nt: TGTGCCAGCGTGACGACAGGACGGGGGTTTTTTGACACTGAAGCTTTCTTT
cdr3_aa: CASVTTGRGFFDTEAFF

j_call: TRBJ1-2
clone_size: .
d_call: .
v_call: TRBV18
cdr3_nt: TGTGCCAGCTCACCACCGAGACAGCTTAACTATGGCTACACCTTC
cdr3_aa: CASSPPRQLNYGYTF

j_call: TRBJ2-2
clone_size: .
d_call: .
v_call: TRBV9
cdr3_nt: TGTGCCAGCAGCGTAGGAGGAGGGGAGGTCGGGGAGCTGTTTTTT
cdr3_aa: CASSVGGGEVGELFF

j_call: TRBJ2-3
clone_size: .
d_call: TRBD2
v_call: TRBV5-1
cdr3_nt: TGCGCCAGCAGCCGCGAACCTCTAGCGGGGGAAGATACGCAGTATTTT
cdr3_aa: CASSREPLAGEDTQYF